This entry describes one T cell receptor (beta chain). Its matching antigen is unknown. This record belongs to a study of cytomegalovirus exposure and HLA in healthy donors. V lost 5 bases and J lost 8, with 10 bases in between. The CDR3 is made up of 12 amino acids. The V gene's germline CDR1 is MNHEY and CDR2 SMNVEV (reference sequence). Use of 60 Vbeta and 13 Jbeta primers characterized the PCR. The table came from immunoSEQ multiplex PCR; TCRdb's copy has only in-frame clones and leaves some out. In the table there are under 200,000 clones, roughly 80% of which are singletons. Whole-study results and caveats: Presence/absence analyses treated sequencing depth as roughly uniform across donors.

The TCR originated in a woman aged 25 to 45 in good health and CMV-seronegative. The chain has TRBV27 and TRBJ2-1; possible D gene TRBD1, 5 bases. Sequenced: PBMCs. The CDR3 nucleotides read TGTGCCAGCAGTGCCCTCAGGGATGAGCAGTTCTTC. It encodes CASSALRDEQFF.